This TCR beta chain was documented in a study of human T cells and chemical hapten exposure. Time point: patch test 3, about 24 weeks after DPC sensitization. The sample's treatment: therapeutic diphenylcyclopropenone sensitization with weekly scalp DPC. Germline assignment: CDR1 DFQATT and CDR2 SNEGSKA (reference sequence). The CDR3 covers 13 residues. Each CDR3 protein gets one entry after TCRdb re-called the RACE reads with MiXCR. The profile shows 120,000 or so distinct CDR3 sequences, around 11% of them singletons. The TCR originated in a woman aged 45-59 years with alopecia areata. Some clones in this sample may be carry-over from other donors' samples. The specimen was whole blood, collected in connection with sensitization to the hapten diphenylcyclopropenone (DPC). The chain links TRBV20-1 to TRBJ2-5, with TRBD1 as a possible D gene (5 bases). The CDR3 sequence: CSPKTGQRGTQYF. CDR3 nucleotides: TGCAGCCCCAAAACGGGTCAAAGGGGGACCCAGTACTTC.